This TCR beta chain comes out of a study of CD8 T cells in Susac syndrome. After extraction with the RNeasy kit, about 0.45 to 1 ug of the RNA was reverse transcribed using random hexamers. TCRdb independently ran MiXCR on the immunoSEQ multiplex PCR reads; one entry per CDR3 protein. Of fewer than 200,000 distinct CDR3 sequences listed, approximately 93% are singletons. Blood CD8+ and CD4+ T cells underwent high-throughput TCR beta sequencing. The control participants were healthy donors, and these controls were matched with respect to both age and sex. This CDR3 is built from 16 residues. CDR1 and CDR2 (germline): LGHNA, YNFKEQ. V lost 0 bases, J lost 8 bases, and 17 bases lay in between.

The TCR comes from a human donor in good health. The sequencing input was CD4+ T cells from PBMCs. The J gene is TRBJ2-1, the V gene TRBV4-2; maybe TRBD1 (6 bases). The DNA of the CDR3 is TGTGCCAGCAGCCAAGATCTGTCCAGGGGATGGGATGAGCAGTTCTTC. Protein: CASSQDLSRGWDEQFF.